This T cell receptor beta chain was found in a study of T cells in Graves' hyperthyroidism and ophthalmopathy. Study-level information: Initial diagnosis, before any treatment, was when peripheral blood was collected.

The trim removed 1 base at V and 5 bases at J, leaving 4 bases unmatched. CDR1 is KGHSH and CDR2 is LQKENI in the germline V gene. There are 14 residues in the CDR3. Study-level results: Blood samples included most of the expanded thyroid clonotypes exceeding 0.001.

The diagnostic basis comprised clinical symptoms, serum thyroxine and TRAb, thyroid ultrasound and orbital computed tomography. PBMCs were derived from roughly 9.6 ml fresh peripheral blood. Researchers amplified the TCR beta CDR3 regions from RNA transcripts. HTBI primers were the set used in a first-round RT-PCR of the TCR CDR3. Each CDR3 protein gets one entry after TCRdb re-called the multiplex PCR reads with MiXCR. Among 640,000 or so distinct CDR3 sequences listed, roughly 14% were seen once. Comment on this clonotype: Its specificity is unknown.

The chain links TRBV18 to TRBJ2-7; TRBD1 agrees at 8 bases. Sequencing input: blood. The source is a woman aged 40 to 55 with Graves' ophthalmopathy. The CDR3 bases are TGTGCCAGCTCACCACAAGGACAGGGCCACGAGCAGTACTTC. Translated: CASSPQGQGHEQYF. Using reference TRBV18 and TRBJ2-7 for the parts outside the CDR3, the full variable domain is NAGVMQNPRHLVRRRGQEARLRCSPMKGHSHVYWYRQLPEEGLKFMVYLQKENIIDESGMPKERFSAEFPKEGPSILRIQQVVRGDSAAYFCASSPQGQGHEQYFGPGTRLTVT.